The 22 T cell receptor beta chains listed next were all sequenced from one sample in a study of Tregs in tolerant kidney transplant recipients. Sequencing was performed with immunoSEQ multiplex PCR; in TCRdb, only in-frame clones are kept and a portion is missing. The sample shows around 77,000 clones, under 98% of them seen only once. Sequencing was performed on CD4+ T cells from blood, taken before the transplant. The receptor source for this set is a human donor who received a combined kidney and bone marrow transplant.

The chain carries TRBV6-5 and TRBJ2-7; possible D gene TRBD1, 6 bases. The CDR3 totals 14 residues. CDR1 is MNHEY, CDR2 SVGAGI, per germline. V shed 8 bases and J shed 4 bases, with 18 bases lying between them. In nucleotides, the CDR3 is TGTGCCAGCCGAAACAGGGAGTCAAGGTACGAGCAGTACTTC. Translated: CASRNRESRYEQYF.

The chain joins TRBV23-1 to TRBJ1-2, with TRBD1 matching 7 bases. TRBV23-1 is known as an ORF, though its function is uncertain. The CDR3 covers 16 residues. The V gene end was trimmed by 3 bases and the J gene end by 3 bases; junction bases not matched to a gene: 10. Written as DNA, the CDR3 is TGCGCCAGCAGTCAGACCGGACAGGTAGCCTACTATGGCTACACCTTC. It is translated as CASSQTGQVAYYGYTF.

V is TRBV18 and J is TRBJ2-1, with D perhaps TRBD1 (6 bases). This CDR3 is 16 amino acids long. The germline gives CDR1 KGHSH, CDR2 LQKENI. The V gene lost 1 base and the J gene lost 2 bases, with 12 bases spanning the gap. The CDR3 loop is CASSPLQGPTYNEQFF. In DNA form, the CDR3 reads TGTGCCAGCTCACCACTCCAGGGGCCGACCTACAATGAGCAGTTCTTC.

The rearrangement joins TRBV30 to TRBJ1-2; D unclear. The CDR3 length is 13 residues. CDR1 and CDR2 (germline): GTSNPN, SVGIG (reference sequence). Trimming removed 4 bases at V and 5 bases at J, with 14 bases between. The CDR3 loop reads CAWTPQALYGYTF. CDR3 bases: TGTGCCTGGACCCCCCAGGCCCTTTATGGCTACACCTTC.

The J gene is TRBJ2-7, the V gene TRBV5-1; a possible D gene is TRBD1 (5 bases). Per the germline V gene, CDR1 is SGHRS and CDR2 is YFSETQ. Deletions cut 2 bases from V and 1 base from J, with 7 bases between. This CDR3 is 13 amino acids long. In nucleotides, the CDR3 is TGCGCCAGCAGCTTCGACAGATCCTACGAGCAGTACTTC. Its protein product is CASSFDRSYEQYF. Filled out from reference TRBV5-1 and TRBJ2-7, the complete variable domain reads KAGVTQTPRYLIKTRGQQVTLSCSPISGHRSVSWYQQTPGQGLQFLFEYFSETQRNKGNFPGRFSGRQFSNSRSEMNVSTLELGDSALYLCASSFDRSYEQYFGPGTRLTVT.

The chain carries TRBV6-5 and TRBJ2-7; D may be TRBD1 (6 bases). Germline CDR1 is MNHEY and CDR2 is SVGAGI. This CDR3 comprises 15 residues. V was cut by 2 bases and J by 5 bases, with 16 bases left in between. CDR3 region: CASSYGGPGEHEQYF. In DNA form, the CDR3 reads TGTGCCAGCAGTTACGGCGGTCCAGGGGAACACGAGCAGTACTTC.

The chain joins TRBV4-3 to TRBJ2-7; D is unclear. CDR1 and CDR2 from the germline V gene are LGHNA and YSLEER. The V end lost 1 base, the J end lost 3 bases, and 7 bases lay between the germline ends. This CDR3 comprises 13 residues. The CDR3 DNA reads TGCGCCAGCAGCCAAGGACTCCTCTACGAGCAGTACTTC. Residues: CASSQGLLYEQYF.

The chain uses TRBV10-3 and TRBJ2-7, with D maybe TRBD2 (5 bases). Looked up from germline, CDR1 is ENHRY and CDR2 is SYGVKD. The CDR3 covers 11 residues. The V end was cut by 6 bases, the J end by 3 bases, with 6 bases between. The CDR3 DNA follows: TGTGCCATCAGCCGGGGCTACGAGCAGTACTTC. Protein product: CAISRGYEQYF.

J is TRBJ2-5 and V is TRBV19; 11 bases are a match to TRBD2. Per the germline V gene, CDR1 is LNHDA and CDR2 is SQIVND (reference sequence). The V segment lost 5 bases and the J segment 5 bases; nucleotides outside the gene matches: 10. The CDR3 has 16 residues. In nucleotides, the CDR3 is TGTGCCAGTAGTGAACAACTAGCGGGAGCTGTGGAGACCCAGTACTTC. Encoded protein: CASSEQLAGAVETQYF. Combining the CDR3 with reference TRBV19 and TRBJ2-5 gives the whole variable domain DGGITQSPKYLFRKEGQNVTLSCEQNLNHDAMYWYRQDPGQGLRLIYYSQIVNDFQKGDIAEGYSVSREKKESFPLTVTSAQKNPTAFYLCASSEQLAGAVETQYFGPGTRLLVL.

This clone appeared a single time. V and J are TRBV11-3 and TRBJ2-3, with 7 nucleotides matching TRBD2. The length of the CDR3 is 15 residues. Germline trimming cut 1 base from V and 3 bases from J; bases unmatched to any gene: 4. Germline CDR1 and CDR2: SGHNT and YENEEA. The CDR3 sequence is CASSLGGGGTDTQYF. In DNA form, the CDR3 reads TGTGCCAGCAGCTTAGGTGGCGGGGGAACAGATACGCAGTATTTT.

This chain joins TRBV20-1 and TRBJ1-4, with D unresolved. V gave up 6 bases and J gave up 7 bases, with 9 bases separating them. Germline CDR1 reads DFQATT; CDR2 reads SNEGSKA (reference sequence). This CDR3 is built from 11 residues. CDR3 amino acids: CSAREIEKLFF. CDR3 DNA sequence: TGCAGTGCACGCGAGATTGAAAAACTGTTTTTT.

A single count supports this clone. V gene TRBV4-1 combines with J gene TRBJ2-1, with a weak D call TRBD2 (6 bases). The V and J ends lost 0 bases and 15 bases respectively, with 15 bases between them. CDR1 and CDR2 from the germline V gene are MGHRA and YSYEKL. CDR3 length: 13 residues. The CDR3 nucleotides read TGCGCCAGCAGCCAAGATTTGGCGGGACGCACGTTCTTC. Translated, it gives CASSQDLAGRTFF.

V usage is TRBV4-1 and J usage is TRBJ1-4; the match to TRBD1 covers 7 bases. The trim removed 1 base at V and 8 bases at J, leaving 7 bases unmatched. Looked up from germline, CDR1 is MGHRA and CDR2 is YSYEKL. The CDR3 has 15 amino acids. CDR3 loop: CASSQVSGGREKLFF. The CDR3 coding sequence is TGCGCCAGCAGCCAAGTATCAGGGGGAAGGGAAAAACTGTTTTTT.

The chain recombines TRBV11-3 with TRBJ2-7; D not resolved. From germline, CDR1 is SGHNT and CDR2 YENEEA. CDR3 length equals 13 residues. Trimming removed 6 bases from V and 1 base from J, with 10 bases in between. The CDR3 here is CASRPPDSYEQYF. The CDR3 DNA reads TGTGCCAGCAGGCCCCCAGATTCCTACGAGCAGTACTTC.

The chain's CDR3 is CASSQDMDRVTDTQYF. CDR3 in DNA: TGCGCCAGCAGCCAAGATATGGACAGGGTAACAGATACGCAGTATTTT. The chain carries TRBV4-3 and TRBJ2-3; 8 nucleotides line up with TRBD1. The trim removed 0 bases at V and 3 bases at J, leaving 5 bases unmatched. The CDR3 consists of 16 residues. Germline V gene data show CDR1 as LGHNA and CDR2 as YSLEER.

The chain has TRBV7-8 and TRBJ1-2; 10 nucleotides align to TRBD1. After removal of 5 bases from V and 7 bases from J, the junction contained 7 bases not matched to a gene. Germline-derived CDR1 and CDR2 are SGHVS and FQNEAQ. The CDR3 extends over 14 amino acids. CDR3 residues: CASSMGQGRGGYTF. CDR3 DNA sequence: TGTGCCAGCAGCATGGGACAGGGGCGGGGTGGCTACACCTTC.

J is TRBJ2-7 and V is TRBV27; 7 nucleotides match TRBD2. This CDR3 contains 15 residues. V shed 8 bases, J shed 0 bases, and the junction held 10 bases outside the gene matches. In germline, CDR1 is MNHEY, CDR2 SMNVEV (reference sequence). CDR3 sequence (DNA): TGTGCCAGCCGACTAGCCAGCGGGTACTCCTACGAGCAGTACTTC. Protein sequence: CASRLASGYSYEQYF.

This clone was observed a single time. This chain connects TRBV10-3 to TRBJ2-7; 7 nucleotides align to TRBD1. Germline assignment: CDR1 ENHRY and CDR2 SYGVKD. The V gene end was trimmed by 8 bases and the J gene end by 2 bases; junction bases not matched to a gene: 12. CDR3 length: 15 amino acids. CDR3 in DNA: TGTGCCATCGCCAACCCCGGGACAGCTACCTACGAGCAGTACTTC. This encodes CAIANPGTATYEQYF.

The chain recombines TRBV19 with TRBJ1-2, with D tentatively TRBD1 (6 bases). Germline assignment: CDR1 LNHDA and CDR2 SQIVND (reference sequence). Trimming shortened V by 5 bases and J by 1 base, and 14 bases separated the two germline ends. The CDR3 consists of 15 residues. DNA for the CDR3: TGTGCCAGTAGTCCGCGGGGGCCAAATAACTATGGCTACACCTTC. Translating gives CASSPRGPNNYGYTF.

The chain links TRBV7-3 to TRBJ2-2; D not resolved. Per germline, CDR1 SGHTA and CDR2 FQGTGA. Trimming cost V 5 bases and J 4 bases, with 8 bases left between them. The CDR3 is made up of 13 amino acids. The CDR3 region has the DNA TGTGCCAGCAGCCCCCGTTCCACCGGGGAGCTGTTTTTT. This sequence encodes CASSPRSTGELFF.

The V call is TRBV5-1, the J call TRBJ1-1; D is unclear. The V gene lost 7 bases and the J gene lost 1 base, with 14 bases spanning the gap. There are 14 residues in the CDR3. Germline lookup yields CDR1 SGHRS and CDR2 YFSETQ. In nucleotides, the CDR3 is TGCGCCAGCTCCCCGAGGGTTTCGAACACTGAAGCTTTCTTT. Its translation is CASSPRVSNTEAFF.

The chain couples TRBV5-1 to TRBJ2-6; 11 positions agree with TRBD1. V trimming: 4 bases; J trimming: 1 base; junction bases outside the gene matches: 7. Germline lookup yields CDR1 SGHRS and CDR2 YFSETQ. The CDR3 spans 18 residues. CDR3 region: CASSPRGQGVSGANVLTF. CDR3 DNA: TGCGCCAGCAGCCCCAGGGGACAGGGGGTGTCTGGGGCCAACGTCCTGACTTTC.